This T cell receptor (beta chain) was documented in a study of cytomegalovirus exposure and HLA in healthy donors. Trimming removed 3 bases from V and 10 bases from J; junction bases left unmatched: 7. CDR1 and CDR2 (germline): SGHDT, YYEEEE. This CDR3 comprises 15 residues. 13 Jbeta primers and 60 Vbeta primers were used for the PCR. Method: immunoSEQ multiplex PCR; TCRdb's copy keeps in-frame clones and lacks some. This sample has 150,000 to 200,000 clones, with about four fifths found just once. The source of this sequence is a middle-aged woman in good health and CMV-seronegative. The sample comprised PBMCs. This rearrangement joins TRBV5-6 to TRBJ1-6; 10 bases match TRBD1. The CDR3 bases are TGTGCCAGCAGCTCTAGGACAGGGGGGGACTCACCCCTCCACTTT. It encodes CASSSRTGGDSPLHF. The entire variable domain, with the rest obtained from reference TRBV5-6 and TRBJ1-6, is as follows: DAGVTQSPTHLIKTRGQQVTLRCSPKSGHDTVSWYQQALGQGPQFIFQYYEEEERQRGNFPDRFSGHQFPNYSSELNVNALLLGDSALYLCASSSRTGGDSPLHFGNGTRLTVT.